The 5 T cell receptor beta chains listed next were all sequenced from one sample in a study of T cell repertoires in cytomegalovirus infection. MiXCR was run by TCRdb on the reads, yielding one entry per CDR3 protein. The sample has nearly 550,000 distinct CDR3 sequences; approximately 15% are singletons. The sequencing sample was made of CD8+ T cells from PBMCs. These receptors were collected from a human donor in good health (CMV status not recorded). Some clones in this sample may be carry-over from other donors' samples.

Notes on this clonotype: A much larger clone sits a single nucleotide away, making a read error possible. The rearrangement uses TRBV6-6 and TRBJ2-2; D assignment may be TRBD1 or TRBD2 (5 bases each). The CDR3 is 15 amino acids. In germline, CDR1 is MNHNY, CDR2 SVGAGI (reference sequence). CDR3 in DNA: TGTGCCAGCAGCTACGGGACGGTAAACACCGGGGTGCTGTTTTTT. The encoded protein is CASSYGTVNTGVLFF.

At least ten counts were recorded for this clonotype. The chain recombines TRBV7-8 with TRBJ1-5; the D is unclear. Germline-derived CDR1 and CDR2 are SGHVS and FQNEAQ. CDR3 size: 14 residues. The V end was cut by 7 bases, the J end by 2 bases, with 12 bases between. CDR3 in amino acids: CASKGGRGNQPQHF. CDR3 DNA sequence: TGTGCCAGCAAAGGAGGGAGAGGCAATCAGCCCCAGCATTTT. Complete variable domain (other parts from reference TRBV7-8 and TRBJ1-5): GAGVSQSPRYKVAKRGQDVALRCDPISGHVSLFWYQQALGQGPEFLTYFQNEAQLDKSGLPSDRFFAERPEGSVSTLKIQRTQQEDSAVYLCASKGGRGNQPQHFGDGTRLSIL.

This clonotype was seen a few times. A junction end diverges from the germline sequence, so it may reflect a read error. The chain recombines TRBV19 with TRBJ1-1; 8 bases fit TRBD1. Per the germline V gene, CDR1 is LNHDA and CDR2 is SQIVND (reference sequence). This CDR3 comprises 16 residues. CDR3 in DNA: TGTGCCAGTAGTCTAGAGTTCCGCAGGGGGCCCACTGAAGCTTTCTTT. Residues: CASSLEFRRGPTEAFF.

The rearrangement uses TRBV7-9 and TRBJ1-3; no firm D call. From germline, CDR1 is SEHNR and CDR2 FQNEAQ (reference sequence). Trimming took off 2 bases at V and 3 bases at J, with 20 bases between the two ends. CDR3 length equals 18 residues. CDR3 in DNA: TGTGCCAGCAGCTTATTTGGGCCTCTTGCCTTGAATGGAAACACCATATATTTT. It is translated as CASSLFGPLALNGNTIYF.

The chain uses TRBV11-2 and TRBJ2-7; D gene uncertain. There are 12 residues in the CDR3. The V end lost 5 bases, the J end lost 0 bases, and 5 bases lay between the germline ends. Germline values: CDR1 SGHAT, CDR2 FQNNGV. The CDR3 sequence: CASSGVSYEQYF. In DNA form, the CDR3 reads TGTGCCAGCAGCGGGGTCTCCTACGAGCAGTACTTC.